One and the same sample provided the 10 T cell receptor beta chains below, sequenced in a study of blood T cell repertoires in COVID-19. Libraries were prepared by immunoSEQ multiplex PCR; TCRdb keeps only in-frame clonotypes and omits some of them. The sample has 65,000 to 75,000 clones; roughly 81% are singletons. Material: peripheral blood. These receptors all come from a man older than 75 with acute or convalescent COVID-19.

The rearrangement uses TRBV19 and TRBJ1-6, with D perhaps matching TRBD1 (5 bases). The germline V and J ends were trimmed by 6 bases and 9 bases, with 12 bases remaining between them. The germline V gene has CDR1 LNHDA and CDR2 SQIVND (reference sequence). The CDR3 is made up of 13 amino acids. The CDR3 nucleotides read TGTGCCAGTAGCCCGGGGGGGGTTTCACCCCTCCACTTT. It encodes CASSPGGVSPLHF.

The sample holds a few counts of this clone. The chain carries TRBV24-1 and TRBJ2-2; 7 positions match TRBD2. The J segment lost 6 bases and the V segment lost 9 bases, leaving 6 bases of the junction unmatched. CDR1 and CDR2 (germline): KGHDR, SFDVKD. This CDR3 region has 13 residues. The CDR3: CATGLVGSGELFF. CDR3 bases: TGTGCCACCGGACTAGTCGGGTCCGGGGAGCTGTTTTTT.

J is TRBJ2-7 and V is TRBV7-2; 11 nucleotides agree with TRBD2. Per the germline V gene, CDR1 is SGHTA and CDR2 is FQGNSA. The CDR3 runs to 14 residues. V was clipped by 5 bases and J by 6 bases; unmatched bases: 6. The CDR3 region is CASSQRGLAAEQYF. The CDR3 DNA reads TGTGCCAGCAGCCAACGGGGACTAGCGGCCGAGCAGTACTTC.

The rearrangement uses TRBV15 and TRBJ1-5; D not certain. This CDR3 comprises 16 residues. CDR1 is LNHNV and CDR2 is YYDKDF in the germline V gene (reference sequence). The V and J ends lost 0 bases and 5 bases respectively, with 14 bases between them. CDR3 in amino acids: CATSRDPGSAHQPQHF. The CDR3 nucleotides read TGTGCCACCAGCAGAGATCCGGGATCTGCGCATCAGCCCCAGCATTTT.

This rearrangement joins TRBV6-1 to TRBJ2-3; D possibly corresponds to TRBD2 (6 bases). V was shortened by 2 bases and J by 2 bases, with 11 bases between the two germline ends. The length of the CDR3 is 15 residues. The germline V gene has CDR1 MNHNS and CDR2 SASEGT. DNA of the CDR3: TGTGCCAGCAGTGAATATGGCGGGGTCACAGATACGCAGTATTTT. It encodes CASSEYGGVTDTQYF.

The genes are TRBV5-4 and TRBJ2-1; D may be TRBD2 (7 bases). CDR3 length equals 14 residues. Germline V gene sequence: CDR1 SGHNT, CDR2 YYREEE (reference sequence). The V gene lost 4 bases and the J gene lost 8 bases, with 16 bases spanning the gap. CDR3 region: CASSRGGPDDEQFF. The CDR3 nucleotides read TGTGCCAGCAGCCGCGGGGGCCCAGACGATGAGCAGTTCTTC.

This clone was found a few times. The rearrangement links TRBV6-5 to TRBJ1-1; 7 nucleotides match TRBD1. The CDR3 runs 15 residues. The junction had 6 bases not matched to a gene; V was cut back by 5 bases and J by 0 bases. Looked up from germline, CDR1 is MNHEY and CDR2 is SVGAGI. The CDR3 coding sequence is TGTGCCAGCAGTCCGTCGGACAGGATGAACACTGAAGCTTTCTTT. This translates into CASSPSDRMNTEAFF.

V usage is TRBV18 and J usage is TRBJ1-5; D gene unclear. CDR3 length: 15 residues. The V and J ends lost 2 bases and 6 bases respectively, with 14 bases between them. CDR1 and CDR2 from the germline V gene are KGHSH and LQKENI. The CDR3 is CASSPTREEGQPQHF. The CDR3 DNA reads as TGTGCCAGCTCACCAACGAGGGAGGAGGGTCAGCCCCAGCATTTT.

The chain joins TRBV2 to TRBJ2-3; the match to TRBD2 covers 8 bases. The V gene's germline CDR1 is SNHLY and CDR2 FYNNEI. V was clipped by 5 bases and J by 0 bases; unmatched bases: 4. The CDR3 covers 15 residues. The CDR3, as DNA: TGTGCCAGCAGTTCTAGCGGGCTAAGCACAGATACGCAGTATTTT. This sequence encodes CASSSSGLSTDTQYF.

V usage is TRBV2 and J usage is TRBJ1-3, with D perhaps matching TRBD1 (6 bases). This CDR3 is 16 amino acids long. Per the germline V gene, CDR1 is SNHLY and CDR2 is FYNNEI. Trimming removed 5 bases at V and 0 bases at J, with 14 bases between. CDR3 loop: CASSLGQLFSGNTIYF. The CDR3 nucleotides are TGTGCCAGCAGTCTCGGACAGCTCTTCTCTGGAAACACCATATATTTT.